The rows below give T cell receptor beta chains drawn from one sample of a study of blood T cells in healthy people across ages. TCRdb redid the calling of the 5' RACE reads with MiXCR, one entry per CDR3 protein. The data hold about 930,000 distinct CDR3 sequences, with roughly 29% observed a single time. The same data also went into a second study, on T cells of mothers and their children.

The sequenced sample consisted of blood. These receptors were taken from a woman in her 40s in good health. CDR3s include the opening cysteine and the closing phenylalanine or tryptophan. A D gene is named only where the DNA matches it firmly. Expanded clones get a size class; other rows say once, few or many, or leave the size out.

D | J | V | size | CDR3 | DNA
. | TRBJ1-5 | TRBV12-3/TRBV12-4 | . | CASSLRNQRNQPQHF | TGTGCCAGCAGTTTGAGAAACCAGCGCAATCAGCCCCAGCATTTT
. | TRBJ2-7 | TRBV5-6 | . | CASSLLEYEQYF | TGTGCCAGCAGCTTGTTGGAGTACGAGCAGTACTTC
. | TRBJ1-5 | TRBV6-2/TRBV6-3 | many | CASSYGPPPQHF | TGTGCCAGCAGTTATGGGCCTCCTCCCCAGCATTTT
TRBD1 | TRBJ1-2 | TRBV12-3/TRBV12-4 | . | CASSSAMLQGAKGYTF | TGTGCCAGCAGTTCAGCTATGCTACAGGGGGCAAAGGGCTACACCTTC
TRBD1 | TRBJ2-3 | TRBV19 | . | CATLDRGKGDTQYF | TGTGCCACTTTGGACAGGGGGAAAGGAGATACGCAGTATTTT
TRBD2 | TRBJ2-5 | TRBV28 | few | CASRPGTSLETQYF | TGTGCCAGCAGACCCGGGACTAGCCTAGAGACCCAGTACTTC
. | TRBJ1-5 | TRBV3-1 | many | CASSQAGSNQPQHF | TGTGCCAGCAGCCAGGCCGGGAGCAATCAGCCCCAGCATTTT
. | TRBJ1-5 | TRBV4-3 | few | CASSQEVRVAQPQHF | TGCGCCAGCAGCCAAGAAGTCAGGGTGGCTCAGCCCCAGCATTTT
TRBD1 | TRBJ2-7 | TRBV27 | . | CASRDRPQGSHEQYF | TGTGCCAGCAGGGACAGGCCCCAAGGGTCCCACGAGCAGTACTTC
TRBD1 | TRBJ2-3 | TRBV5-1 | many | CASTPMGQGRDTQYF | TGCGCCAGCACCCCGATGGGACAGGGAAGAGATACGCAGTATTTT
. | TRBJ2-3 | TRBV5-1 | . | CASSLAGPRFTDTQYF | TGCGCCAGCAGCTTGGCCGGGCCCCGATTCACAGATACGCAGTATTTT
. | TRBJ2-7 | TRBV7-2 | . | CASSKRGDEQYF | TGTGCCAGCAGCAAACGAGGGGACGAGCAGTACTTC
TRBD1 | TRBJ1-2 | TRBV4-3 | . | CASSQRTGRNYGYTF | TGCGCCAGCAGCCAGAGGACAGGGAGGAACTATGGCTACACCTTC
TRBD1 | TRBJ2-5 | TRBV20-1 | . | CSTRAKNGQGPTQETQYF | TGCAGTACTAGAGCTAAAAACGGACAGGGACCTACCCAAGAGACCCAGTACTTC
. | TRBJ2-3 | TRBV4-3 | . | CASSSHSGRSDTQYF | TGCGCCAGCAGCTCGCACAGTGGTAGGTCAGATACGCAGTATTTT
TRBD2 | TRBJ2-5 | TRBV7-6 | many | CASRLKAGGHEETQYF | TGTGCCAGCCGCTTGAAGGCGGGGGGGCATGAAGAGACCCAGTACTTC
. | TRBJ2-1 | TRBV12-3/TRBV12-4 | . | CASGGANRFF | TGTGCCTCAGGGGGGGCTAATCGGTTCTTC
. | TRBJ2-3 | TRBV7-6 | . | CASREASTDTQYF | TGTGCCAGCCGCGAAGCTAGCACAGATACGCAGTATTTT
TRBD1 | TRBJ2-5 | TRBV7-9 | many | CASSLSRGKETQYF | TGTGCCAGCAGTCTCTCCAGGGGGAAAGAGACCCAGTACTTC
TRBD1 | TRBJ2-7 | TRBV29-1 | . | CSVPGQSLYEQYF | TGCAGCGTCCCGGGACAGTCCCTTTACGAGCAGTACTTC
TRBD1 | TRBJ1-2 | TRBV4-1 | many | CASSQPRTGLSGYTF | TGCGCCAGCAGCCAACCCCGGACAGGGCTGAGTGGCTACACCTTC
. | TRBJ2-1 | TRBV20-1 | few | CSARDGTVPNNEQFF | TGCAGTGCTAGAGATGGTACAGTCCCTAACAATGAGCAGTTCTTC
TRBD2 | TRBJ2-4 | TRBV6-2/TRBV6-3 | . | CASSYEASGGQLAKNIQYF | TGTGCCAGCAGTTACGAGGCTAGCGGGGGACAGCTAGCCAAAAACATTCAGTACTTC
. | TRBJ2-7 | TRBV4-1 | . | CASSRVVGGPHEQYF | TGCGCCAGCAGCCGAGTGGTGGGGGGTCCCCACGAGCAGTACTTC
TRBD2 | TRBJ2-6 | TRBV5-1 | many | CASSLTSGGIGANVLTF | TGCGCCAGCAGCTTGACTAGCGGAGGAATTGGGGCCAACGTCCTGACTTTC
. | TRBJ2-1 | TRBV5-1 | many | CASSLLNELEQFF | TGCGCCAGCAGCTTGCTAAATGAGCTGGAGCAGTTCTTC
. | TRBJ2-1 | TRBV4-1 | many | CASSLGRAGADEQFF | TGCGCCAGCAGCCTCGGGAGAGCAGGGGCAGATGAGCAGTTCTTC
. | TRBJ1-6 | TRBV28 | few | CASSSAVEVHF | TGTGCCAGCAGTTCAGCAGTAGAGGTCCACTTT
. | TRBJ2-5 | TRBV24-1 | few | CATRPDGMETQYF | TGTGCCACCAGACCCGATGGGATGGAGACCCAGTACTTC
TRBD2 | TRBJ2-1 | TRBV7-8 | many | CASSLYSLAVSSYNEQFF | TGTGCCAGCAGCTTATACAGCCTAGCGGTTAGCTCCTACAATGAGCAGTTCTTC
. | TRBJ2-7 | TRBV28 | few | CASSAGQSYEQYF | TGTGCCAGCAGCGCGGGACAGTCCTACGAGCAGTACTTC
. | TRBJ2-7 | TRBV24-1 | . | CATSGVLYEQYF | TGTGCCACCAGTGGGGTTCTCTACGAGCAGTACTTC
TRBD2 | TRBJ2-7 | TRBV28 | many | CASGSPGSGYEQYF | TGTGCCAGCGGATCCCCGGGTAGCGGGTACGAGCAGTACTTC
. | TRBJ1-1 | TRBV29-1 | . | CSVEVQGKEAFF | TGCAGCGTTGAAGTCCAGGGGAAGGAGGCTTTCTTT
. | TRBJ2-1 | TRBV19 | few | CASVSFFGNEQFF | TGTGCCAGTGTGAGTTTTTTTGGCAATGAGCAGTTCTTC
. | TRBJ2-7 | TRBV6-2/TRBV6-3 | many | CAASPAAYEQYF | TGTGCCGCGAGTCCCGCGGCCTACGAGCAGTACTTC
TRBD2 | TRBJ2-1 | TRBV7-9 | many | CASSLNSGGPRQFF | TGTGCCAGCAGCCTGAATAGCGGGGGGCCCAGACAGTTCTTC
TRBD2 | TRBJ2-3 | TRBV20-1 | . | CSASGTSPSTDTQYF | TGCAGTGCTAGTGGGACTAGCCCAAGCACAGATACGCAGTATTTT
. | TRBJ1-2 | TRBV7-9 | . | CAGSTQGIGANYGYTF | TGTGCCGGCAGCACCCAAGGAATAGGGGCAAACTATGGCTACACCTTC
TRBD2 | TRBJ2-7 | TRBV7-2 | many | CASSSGLAGEQYF | TGTGCCAGCAGCTCAGGACTAGCGGGGGAGCAGTACTTC
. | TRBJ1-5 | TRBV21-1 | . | CASSNNVPGGGQPQHF | TGTGCCAGCAGCAATAATGTTCCGGGGGGGGGACAGCCCCAGCATTTT
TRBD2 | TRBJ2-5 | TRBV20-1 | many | CSAREVAGDLETQYF | TGCAGTGCTAGAGAGGTAGCGGGGGATCTAGAGACCCAGTACTTC
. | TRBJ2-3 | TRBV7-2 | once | CASSLGVEGDTQYF | TGTGCCAGCAGCTTAGGAGTTGAAGGGGATACGCAGTATTTT
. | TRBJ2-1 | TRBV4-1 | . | CASSQIPGQETQFF | TGCGCCAGCAGCCAAATTCCGGGTCAAGAGACCCAGTTCTTC
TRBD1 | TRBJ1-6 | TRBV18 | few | CASSPLDPGQGAVPLHF | TGTGCCAGCTCACCCCTCGATCCAGGACAGGGGGCAGTCCCCCTCCACTTT
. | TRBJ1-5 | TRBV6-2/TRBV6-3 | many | CASSPPAGSSEPQHF | TGTGCCAGCAGCCCCCCGGCGGGGTCCTCGGAGCCCCAGCATTTT
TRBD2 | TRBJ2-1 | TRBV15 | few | CATSRYGGAFSDEQFF | TGTGCCACCAGCAGATACGGGGGGGCTTTTTCCGATGAGCAGTTCTTC
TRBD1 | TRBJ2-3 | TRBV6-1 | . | CASRPDRDGSADTRYF | TGTGCCAGCAGACCGGACAGGGATGGGAGTGCAGATACGCGGTATTTT
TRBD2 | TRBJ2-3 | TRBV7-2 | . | CASSPGGGSTDTQYF | TGTGCCAGCAGCCCGGGGGGGGGCTCCACAGATACGCAGTATTTT
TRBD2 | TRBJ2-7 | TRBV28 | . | CASSLPGLVSYNEQYF | TGTGCCAGCAGTCTCCCGGGACTAGTTTCCTACAATGAGCAGTACTTC
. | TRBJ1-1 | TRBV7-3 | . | CASSLTGSGEAFF | TGTGCCAGCAGCTTAACCGGGAGTGGTGAAGCTTTCTTT
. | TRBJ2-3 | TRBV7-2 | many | CASSLDGASTDTQYF | TGTGCCAGCAGCTTAGACGGGGCTAGCACAGATACGCAGTATTTT
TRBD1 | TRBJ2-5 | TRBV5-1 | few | CASSTHRGETQYF | TGCGCCAGCTCCACTCACAGGGGGGAGACCCAGTACTTC
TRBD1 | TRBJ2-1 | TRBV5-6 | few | CASSLTLTRTGLNEQFF | TGTGCCAGCAGCTTAACCCTTACGCGGACAGGGTTGAATGAGCAGTTCTTC
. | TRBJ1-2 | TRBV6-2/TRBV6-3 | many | CASRTLGLIYGYTF | TGTGCCAGCAGGACCCTTGGCCTGATCTATGGCTACACCTTC